This passage covers 14 T cell receptor beta chains from one sample sequenced in a study of shared clonotypes between healthy human individuals. Assay: immunoSEQ multiplex PCR; the TCRdb copy retains only in-frame clones and omits some. The data contain under 1 million clones, approximately 92% of them singletons. Naive CD8 cells lacked CD45RO and underwent positive selection for CCR7, leaving out terminally differentiated effector memory CD45RA+ cells. The sequenced material came from naive CD8+ T cells sorted from blood. The receptors were sampled from a young man in good health.

The rearrangement links TRBV19 to TRBJ2-1; 7 nucleotides line up with TRBD1. From germline, CDR1 is LNHDA and CDR2 SQIVND (reference sequence). V was clipped by 3 bases and J by 4 bases; unmatched bases: 6. The CDR3 has 15 residues. The CDR3 loop is CASSISGTAYNEQFF. The CDR3 DNA reads TGTGCCAGTAGTATCTCCGGGACAGCATACAATGAGCAGTTCTTC.

The rearrangement links TRBV12-5 to TRBJ2-3; tentative D call: TRBD1 (6 bases). The germline V gene has CDR1 LGHNT and CDR2 FRNRAP. V lost 1 base to trimming and J lost 0 bases, with 14 bases between them. The CDR3 sequence is 17 residues long. CDR3 bases: TGTGCTAGTGGTTTGGGTTTGGGGGCGGATAGCACAGATACGCAGTATTTT. Encoded protein: CASGLGLGADSTDTQYF.

V and J are TRBV27 and TRBJ2-3; D call uncertain. The CDR3 has 14 residues. Germline V CDR1 and CDR2: MNHEY, SMNVEV (reference sequence). The V and J ends lost 3 bases and 8 bases respectively, with 15 bases between them. CDR3 in DNA: TGTGCCAGCAGTTTTGGCCTCCCCGGCGGTACGCAGTATTTT. It translates to CASSFGLPGGTQYF.

The chain employs TRBV4-2 and TRBJ1-1; 8 positions agree with TRBD1. Germline loops: CDR1 LGHNA, CDR2 YNFKEQ. The V gene end was trimmed by 4 bases and the J gene end by 8 bases; junction bases not matched to a gene: 9. This CDR3 spans 14 amino acids. The chain's CDR3 is CASSPQSGGEEAFF. The CDR3 DNA sequence: TGTGCCAGCAGCCCCCAGTCAGGGGGCGAAGAAGCTTTCTTT.

This clone appeared once. The rearrangement joins TRBV7-9 to TRBJ1-4; D might be TRBD1 (5 bases). Germline loops: CDR1 SEHNR, CDR2 FQNEAQ (reference sequence). The CDR3 totals 15 residues. Trimming cost V 5 bases and J 8 bases, with 18 bases left between them. The CDR3 protein is CASSPSPGREEKLFF. The DNA for the CDR3 is TGTGCCAGCAGCCCTTCGCCAGGGAGAGAAGAAAAACTGTTTTTT.

There are a few counts of this clone. Sequence at one end of the junction differs from germline and may be a read error. The sample contains more than one DNA sequence encoding this CDR3. The V and J genes are TRBV7-7 and TRBJ2-7, with 10 bases that match TRBD1. This CDR3 contains 14 residues. Per the germline V gene, CDR1 is SSHAT and CDR2 is FNYEAQ (reference sequence). This chain's CDR3 is CASSLGTGAYEQYF. The CDR3 DNA reads TGTGCTAGCAGCTTAGGGACAGGGGCCTACGAGCAGTACTTC.

The CDR3 DNA reads as TGTGCCAGCAGTGAAGGTGGGGTGGGATCGGTCCAAGAGACCCAGTACTTC. Its protein product is CASSEGGVGSVQETQYF. This chain joins TRBV6-1 and TRBJ2-5; D remains unclear. CDR1 is MNHNS, CDR2 SASEGT, per germline. This CDR3 region has 17 residues. Trimming removed 1 base from V and 1 base from J, with 16 bases in between.

The gene calls are TRBV9 and TRBJ2-1, with D perhaps matching TRBD2 (5 bases). The V gene's germline CDR1 is SGDLS and CDR2 YYNGEE. Trimming removed 3 bases from V and 6 bases from J, with 16 bases in between. The CDR3 covers 15 residues. CDR3 region: CASSGRTARINEQFF. The CDR3 DNA reads TGTGCCAGCAGCGGGAGGACTGCGAGGATCAATGAGCAGTTCTTC.

The rearrangement links TRBV13 to TRBJ2-2, with D maybe TRBD2 (6 bases). With 4 bases removed from V and 3 bases from J, the gap between germline ends came to 12 bases. Germline CDR1 PRHDT, CDR2 FYEKMQ (reference sequence). The CDR3 totals 15 residues. The CDR3 nucleotides read TGTGCCAGCAGCTCAGGCGGGGATCACACCGGGGAGCTGTTTTTT. This encodes CASSSGGDHTGELFF.

As concerns this clone: This specimen includes other DNA sequences encoding the same CDR3. The rearrangement joins TRBV28 to TRBJ1-5; D uncertain. The germline V gene has CDR1 MDHEN and CDR2 SYDVKM. The CDR3 runs 15 residues. V lost 6 bases and J lost 0, with 12 bases in between. The CDR3 bases are TGTGCCAGCAGCCCCAGTCCTTATAGCAATCAGCCCCAGCATTTT. Translated, it gives CASSPSPYSNQPQHF. The whole variable domain, filled in from reference TRBV28 and TRBJ1-5, reads DVKVTQSSRYLVKRTGEKVFLECVQDMDHENMFWYRQDPGLGLRLIYFSYDVKMKEKGDIPEGYSVSREKKERFSLILESASTNQTSMYLCASSPSPYSNQPQHFGDGTRLSIL.

This chain links TRBV10-3 with TRBJ2-3; TRBD2 is a possible D gene (6 bases). Germline lookup yields CDR1 ENHRY and CDR2 SYGVKD. This CDR3 has 17 amino acids. Trimming left V 4 bases short and J 0 bases short, with 17 bases between. CDR3 loop: CAISAGRDLSSTDTQYF. The DNA of the CDR3 is TGTGCCATCAGTGCTGGGCGGGACCTCTCTAGCACAGATACGCAGTATTTT.

This clone was seen only once. The V gene is TRBV6-6, the J gene TRBJ2-1, with TRBD2 matching 10 bases. The V segment lost 2 bases and the J segment 6 bases; nucleotides outside the gene matches: 7. The CDR3 extends over 16 amino acids. Germline CDR1 and CDR2: MNHNY and SVGAGI (reference sequence). CDR3 in amino acids: CASSYPGLAERNEQFF. The CDR3 bases are TGTGCCAGCAGTTACCCCGGACTAGCGGAGCGCAATGAGCAGTTCTTC.

The chain has TRBV27 and TRBJ2-5, with 7 bases that match TRBD1. Germline V gene lookup returns CDR1 MNHEY and CDR2 SMNVEV (reference sequence). V gave up 8 bases and J gave up 4 bases; unmatched junction bases: 10. This CDR3 has 14 residues. CDR3 nucleotide sequence: TGTGCCAGCGGGCGACAGGGATTAAGAGAGACCCAGTACTTC. It yields the protein CASGRQGLRETQYF.

This rearrangement joins TRBV7-6 to TRBJ2-7; D ambiguous. This CDR3 has 15 residues. The V end lost 6 bases, the J end lost 0 bases, and 15 bases lay between the germline ends. The germline V gene has CDR1 SGHVS and CDR2 FNYEAQ. The CDR3 reads CASSPAFLSSYEQYF. CDR3 bases: TGTGCCAGCAGTCCAGCTTTCTTGAGCTCCTACGAGCAGTACTTC.